This passage covers 29 T cell receptor beta chains from one sample sequenced in a study of cytomegalovirus exposure and HLA in healthy donors. Primers included in the PCR were 60 Vbeta and 13 Jbeta primers. Here immunoSEQ multiplex PCR was the method, and the copy in TCRdb shows in-frame clones only, minus some. This table has 110,000 to 150,000 clones, roughly 82% appearing once. Source material: PBMCs. The receptors here all came from a man aged 18 to 29 in good health and CMV-seropositive.

V and J are TRBV6-5 and TRBJ1-1; 8 bases agree with TRBD1. Per the germline V gene, CDR1 is MNHEY and CDR2 is SVGAGI. With 2 bases clipped from V and 8 bases from J, the junction kept 1 base outside the gene matches. The CDR3 is 12 residues long. The CDR3 DNA is TGTGCCAGCAGTTACGGGACAGGAGAAGCTTTCTTT. Translation gives CASSYGTGEAFF.

This clone was seen more than once but under ten times. The gene calls are TRBV20-1 and TRBJ2-1, with a weak D call TRBD2 (6 bases). Trimming shortened V by 1 base and J by 9 bases, and 7 bases separated the two germline ends. The CDR3 is made up of 11 amino acids. Germline V lookup: CDR1 DFQATT, CDR2 SNEGSKA (reference sequence). The CDR3 reads CSARAEGEQFF. CDR3 nucleotides: TGCAGTGCTAGAGCGGAGGGTGAGCAGTTCTTC.

The chain couples TRBV5-6 to TRBJ2-5; a possible D gene is TRBD2 (7 bases). The germline CDR1 and CDR2 sequences are SGHDT and YYEEEE. Between the trimmed V and J ends, which lost 5 bases and 2 bases, there was a span of 16 bases. The CDR3 has 15 amino acids. The CDR3 sequence: CASRRRGGVQETQYF. Here the CDR3 DNA reads TGTGCCAGCAGGCGAAGGGGGGGGGTGCAAGAGACCCAGTACTTC.

The chain carries TRBV4-1 and TRBJ2-5; 10 positions agree with TRBD2. CDR1 is MGHRA, CDR2 YSYEKL, per germline. The CDR3 loop spans 15 amino acids. Losses at the gene ends were 0 bases for V and 7 bases for J; bases not matched to a gene: 5. In nucleotides, the CDR3 is TGCGCCAGCAGCCAAGATAGCGGGAGGCCCGGGACCCAGTACTTC. Its protein is CASSQDSGRPGTQYF.

This clone has a single count. CDR3 in amino acids: CASSMGGLNTEAFF. The CDR3 nucleotides read TGTGCCAGTAGTATGGGCGGGCTGAACACTGAAGCTTTCTTT. The chain joins TRBV19 to TRBJ1-1; D remains unclear. Per the germline V gene, CDR1 is LNHDA and CDR2 is SQIVND (reference sequence). Trimming stripped 3 bases from V and 0 bases from J, with 8 bases between. This CDR3 has 14 residues.

This rearrangement joins TRBV6-1 to TRBJ1-2; 8 positions agree with TRBD1. The germline gives CDR1 MNHNS, CDR2 SASEGT. The CDR3 runs 15 residues. Trimming took 0 bases from V and 3 from J; bases not matched to a gene: 3. CDR3 sequence (DNA): TGTGCCAGCAGTGAAGCGAACAGGGGGGACTATGGCTACACCTTC. Translated: CASSEANRGDYGYTF.

This chain joins TRBV27 and TRBJ2-7, with a tentative D call TRBD1 (6 bases). Germline V lookup: CDR1 MNHEY, CDR2 SMNVEV (reference sequence). The CDR3 spans 15 residues. Trimming cost V 3 bases and J 2 bases, with 14 bases left between them. The CDR3 DNA reads as TGTGCCAGCAGTTTCGTTGGGGACAAAGCCTACGAGCAGTACTTC. Translation gives CASSFVGDKAYEQYF.

This chain uses TRBV11-2 with TRBJ1-1, with 7 bases lining up with TRBD1. The CDR3 sequence is 13 residues long. The ends lost 5 bases at V and 4 bases at J; junction bases unmatched: 4. The germline gives CDR1 SGHAT, CDR2 FQNNGV. This CDR3 is CASSASGGTEAFF. CDR3 nucleotides: TGTGCCAGCAGCGCCTCAGGGGGCACTGAAGCTTTCTTT. The full variable domain, in which reference TRBV11-2 and TRBJ1-1 provide the parts outside the CDR3, is EAGVAQSPRYKIIEKRQSVAFWCNPISGHATLYWYQQILGQGPKLLIQFQNNGVVDDSQLPKDRFSAERLKGVDSTLKIQPAKLEDSAVYLCASSASGGTEAFFGQGTRLTVV.

The chain has TRBV5-1 and TRBJ2-5, with D tentatively TRBD1 (6 bases). The length of the CDR3 is 13 residues. CDR1 SGHRS and CDR2 YFSETQ come from the germline V gene. Trimming removed 4 bases at V and 0 bases at J, with 7 bases between. The CDR3 here is CASSGDNQETQYF. The CDR3 nucleotides read TGCGCCAGCAGCGGGGACAACCAAGAGACCCAGTACTTC.

Comment on this clone: The junction does not match germline at one end; this may be a read error. The J gene is TRBJ1-5, the V gene TRBV7-7, with 7 nucleotides matching TRBD1. CDR1 and CDR2 from the germline V gene are SSHAT and FNYEAQ (reference sequence). The CDR3 loop spans 16 amino acids. CDR3 sequence (DNA): TGTGCTAGCAGCTCTGGACAGGAGAATAGCAATCAGCCCCAGCATTTT. As protein: CASSSGQENSNQPQHF.

The V gene is TRBV7-9, the J gene TRBJ1-4, with TRBD1 matching 8 bases. Germline CDR1 is SEHNR and CDR2 is FQNEAQ (reference sequence). This CDR3 spans 17 amino acids. Germline trimming cut 2 bases from V and 8 bases from J; bases unmatched to any gene: 13. The CDR3 here is CASSLKGLTGDVEKLFF. In DNA form, the CDR3 reads TGTGCCAGCAGCTTAAAAGGATTGACAGGGGATGTCGAAAAACTGTTTTTT.

In its sample, this clone was seen once. The chain has TRBV5-1 and TRBJ2-2; tentatively, D is TRBD1 (6 bases). CDR1 SGHRS and CDR2 YFSETQ come from the germline V gene. With 2 bases removed from V and 0 bases from J, the gap between germline ends came to 11 bases. The length of the CDR3 is 16 residues. In nucleotides, the CDR3 is TGCGCCAGCAGCTTAGGACAGACCTCGAACACCGGGGAGCTGTTTTTT. Its translation is CASSLGQTSNTGELFF.

The rearrangement joins TRBV5-4 to TRBJ2-7, with 7 bases aligning to TRBD2. The CDR3 is 15 amino acids. The V and J ends lost 5 bases and 2 bases, in that order; junction bases with no gene match: 10. Germline assignment: CDR1 SGHNT and CDR2 YYREEE (reference sequence). As DNA, the CDR3 is TGTGCCAGCAGTTTTAAAAGCGGGGCCGCCTACGAGCAGTACTTC. Its translation: CASSFKSGAAYEQYF.

This chain uses TRBV19 with TRBJ2-3, with TRBD1 matching over 8 bases. Germline CDR1 LNHDA, CDR2 SQIVND (reference sequence). The trim removed 4 bases at V and 6 bases at J, leaving 9 bases unmatched. The length of the CDR3 is 15 residues. For the CDR3, the DNA is TGTGCCAGTAGTACCGGGACAGGATGGATGGATACGCAGTATTTT. Its translation: CASSTGTGWMDTQYF.

This clone showed up just a few times. The CDR3 DNA reads TGTGCCAGCAGTCCGTGGGATACGGGAGGACCCTCTGGGGCCAACGTCCTGACTTTC. This translates into CASSPWDTGGPSGANVLTF. The J gene is TRBJ2-6, the V gene TRBV28, with 7 bases lining up with TRBD2. CDR1 and CDR2 from the germline V gene are MDHEN and SYDVKM. The CDR3 sequence is 19 residues long. Losses at the gene ends were 5 bases for V and 0 bases for J; bases not matched to a gene: 13.

This clone was detected only a few times. The V call is TRBV7-3, the J call TRBJ2-7; D gene uncertain. CDR3 size: 11 residues. The germline V and J ends were trimmed by 5 bases and 3 bases, with 5 bases remaining between them. Germline-derived CDR1 and CDR2 are SGHTA and FQGTGA. CDR3 in DNA: TGTGCCAGCAGCGTCGGCTACGAGCAGTACTTC. It codes for CASSVGYEQYF.

J is TRBJ2-5 and V is TRBV21-1; TRBD1, the D gene given by the table, was not confirmed from the DNA. TRBV21-1 is an annotated pseudogene. The CDR3 runs to 16 residues. CDR3 sequence: CASSKFPETGKETQYF. In DNA form, the CDR3 reads TGTGCCAGCAGCAAGTTCCCGGAAACAGGGAAAGAGACCCAGTACTTC.

In this sample, this clone turned up a few times. The V call is TRBV7-3, the J call TRBJ2-7; D call uncertain. The CDR3 consists of 13 residues. Germline V gene lookup returns CDR1 SGHTA and CDR2 FQGTGA. Trimming cost V 3 bases and J 2 bases, with 8 bases left between them. The CDR3 region has the DNA TGTGCCAGCAGCTTGACTGTTACCTACGAGCAGTACTTC. Amino acids: CASSLTVTYEQYF.

The chain links TRBV10-2 to TRBJ1-2, with 8 bases identical to TRBD1. V lost 6 bases, J lost 3 bases, and 9 bases stayed unmatched. The CDR3 is made up of 15 amino acids. Looked up from germline, CDR1 is WSHSY and CDR2 is SAAADI. The CDR3 DNA reads as TGCGCCAGCAGAGATTCCGGGACAGGTGACTATGGCTACACCTTC. Protein product: CASRDSGTGDYGYTF.

The CDR3 sequence: CASSLLGTGTNTEAFF. For the CDR3, the DNA is TGTGCCAGCAGCTTATTGGGCACAGGAACTAACACTGAAGCTTTCTTT. This chain connects TRBV7-9 to TRBJ1-1, with a weak D call TRBD1 (5 bases). CDR3 length: 16 amino acids. Germline assignment: CDR1 SEHNR and CDR2 FQNEAQ (reference sequence). With 2 bases removed from V and 2 bases from J, the gap between germline ends came to 15 bases.

This clone was found once. The genes are TRBV30 and TRBJ1-3; the D is unclear. The CDR3 runs to 15 residues. CDR1 GTSNPN and CDR2 SVGIG come from the germline V gene (reference sequence). V shed 0 bases and J shed 0 bases, with 9 bases lying between them. The CDR3 is CAWSVSQSSGNTIYF. The CDR3 nucleotides are TGTGCCTGGAGTGTCTCACAGAGCTCTGGAAACACCATATATTTT.

The V and J genes are TRBV10-3 and TRBJ2-1, with D perhaps TRBD2 (6 bases). V lost 5 bases to trimming and J lost 6 bases, with 14 bases between them. This CDR3 region has 14 residues. Germline V gene sequence: CDR1 ENHRY, CDR2 SYGVKD. The CDR3 here is CAISPGGGPNEQFF. In DNA, the CDR3 is TGTGCCATCAGTCCCGGCGGAGGGCCCAATGAGCAGTTCTTC.

This clone has only one observation. Its ends do not fully match the called genes, so a read error is possible. V gene TRBV7-9 combines with J gene TRBJ2-3; TRBD1 matches 7 bases. Germline V gene data show CDR1 as SEHNR and CDR2 as FQNEAQ (reference sequence). This CDR3 region has 18 residues. The CDR3 bases are TGTTCCAGCAGCTTAGAAAGAAGACAGGGAGTTTTCACAGATACGCAGTATTTT. Its protein is CSSSLERRQGVFTDTQYF.

The CDR3 bases are TGCGCCAGCAGCCAAGGACTCAATCAGCCCCAGCATTTT. It yields the protein CASSQGLNQPQHF. V is TRBV4-1 and J is TRBJ1-5, with D unresolved. In germline, CDR1 is MGHRA, CDR2 YSYEKL. Trimming pared 1 base from V and 3 bases from J, leaving 4 bases between. The CDR3 spans 13 residues.

This sequence joins TRBV10-3 and TRBJ2-1; 9 bases align to TRBD2. The CDR3 extends over 16 amino acids. Germline V CDR1 and CDR2: ENHRY, SYGVKD. V shed 2 bases and J 5 bases; nucleotides not matched to a gene: 7. CDR3 nucleotide sequence: TGTGCCATCAGTGAGCCCAAGACTAGCGGCAACAATGAGCAGTTCTTC. Translation: CAISEPKTSGNNEQFF.

This chain uses TRBV5-1 with TRBJ2-7, with D possibly being TRBD1 (6 bases). Germline V gene sequence: CDR1 SGHRS, CDR2 YFSETQ. Trimming cost V 3 bases and J 0 bases, with 10 bases left between them. The CDR3 has 14 amino acids. CDR3 loop: CASSYLQGSYEQYF. As DNA, the CDR3 is TGCGCCAGCAGCTATCTACAGGGCTCCTACGAGCAGTACTTC.

This chain joins TRBV5-1 and TRBJ1-6; D uncertain. Germline V lookup: CDR1 SGHRS, CDR2 YFSETQ. V was clipped by 0 bases and J by 7 bases, with 8 bases between them. CDR3 size: 14 residues. The CDR3 reads CASSLDTVNSPLHF. CDR3 DNA sequence: TGCGCCAGCAGCTTGGATACAGTAAATTCACCCCTCCACTTT.

The gene calls are TRBV30 and TRBJ1-1, with TRBD1 matching 12 bases. V lost 5 bases to trimming and J lost 5 bases; unmatched junction nucleotides: 6. Germline V gives CDR1 GTSNPN, CDR2 SVGIG (reference sequence). This CDR3 is built from 14 residues. CDR3 sequence (DNA): TGTGCCTGGTCCCGGGACAGGGGGCAAACTGAAGCTTTCTTT. Protein sequence: CAWSRDRGQTEAFF.

The chain couples TRBV25-1 to TRBJ2-7, with 8 bases aligning to TRBD1. The germline CDR1 and CDR2 sequences are MGHDK and SYGVNS. Trimming took 7 bases from V and 5 from J; bases not matched to a gene: 10. This CDR3 is built from 14 residues. Here the CDR3 reads CASTPLDRVNEQYF. The CDR3 bases are TGTGCCAGCACCCCCCTGGACAGGGTGAACGAGCAGTACTTC.